The 26 T cell receptor beta chains below were found in one sample sequenced in a study of post-analysis software for immune sequencing data. Regarding the study as a whole: Higher frequency in patients than in controls was seen for five TRBV segments, with TRBV5-6, TRBV5-1 and TRBV20-1 among them.

These receptors' targets are unknown. Unique-molecular-identifier-tagged TCR beta cDNA libraries were used. TCRdb reprocessed the PCR reads with MiXCR, giving one entry per CDR3 protein. The sample records 750,000 to 950,000 distinct CDR3 sequences, roughly 50% being singletons. The specimen was blood. All receptors come from a girl aged 10 to 17 with multiple sclerosis.

J is TRBJ2-1 and V is TRBV30, with TRBD2 matching 8 bases. TRBJ2-7 explains the end of the DNA better; the J call may be wrong. CDR1 GTSNPN and CDR2 SVGIG come from the germline V gene (reference sequence). CDR3 length: 12 amino acids. CDR3 sequence (DNA): TGTGCCTGGAATAGCGGGAACTACGAGCAGTACTTC. Its protein is CAWNSGNYEQYF.

This clonotype was seen more than once but under ten times. The chain combines TRBV7-2 with TRBJ2-5, with D hard to call. Germline CDR1 and CDR2: SGHTA and FQGNSA. Trimming stripped 5 bases from V and 4 bases from J, with 14 bases between. This CDR3 has 14 amino acids. CDR3 sequence reads: CASSPRLGRETQYF. DNA for the CDR3: TGTGCCAGCAGCCCCCGGTTGGGTAGAGAGACCCAGTACTTC.

The gene calls are TRBV12-3 or TRBV12-4 and TRBJ2-1, with D possibly TRBD1 on 6 matching bases. Trimming stripped 1 base from V and 4 bases from J, with 11 bases between. The CDR3 is 15 residues long. Here the CDR3 DNA reads TGTGCCAGCAGTTTAGGGCCAGGGGATTACAATGAGCAGTTCTTC. Translation: CASSLGPGDYNEQFF.

The V and J genes are TRBV7-9 and TRBJ2-4; 8 bases agree with TRBD1. The trim removed 5 bases at V and 8 bases at J, leaving 11 bases unmatched. CDR1 is SEHNR, CDR2 FQNEAQ, per germline (reference sequence). This CDR3 contains 15 residues. The CDR3 spells CASSPPGGDWDIQYF. CDR3 DNA sequence: TGTGCCAGCAGCCCCCCAGGGGGCGATTGGGACATTCAGTACTTC. The full variable domain, rest sourced from reference TRBV7-9 and TRBJ2-4, is DTGVSQNPRHKITKRGQNVTFRCDPISEHNRLYWYRQTLGQGPEFLTYFQNEAQLEKSRLLSDRFSAERPKGSFSTLEIQRTEQGDSAMYLCASSPPGGDWDIQYFGAGTRLSVL.

The chain is built from TRBV15 and TRBJ2-7, with D maybe TRBD2 (6 bases). This CDR3 spans 16 amino acids. Deletions cut 0 bases from V and 2 bases from J, with 14 bases between. Germline V lookup: CDR1 LNHNV, CDR2 YYDKDF (reference sequence). The CDR3 protein is CATSRDGLAKPYEQYF. For the CDR3, the DNA is TGTGCCACCAGCAGAGATGGGCTAGCGAAGCCCTACGAGCAGTACTTC.

This clonotype turned up a few times. The chain carries TRBV10-3 and TRBJ2-4; 8 bases fit TRBD2. Losses at the gene ends were 0 bases for V and 0 bases for J; bases not matched to a gene: 10. The germline CDR1 and CDR2 sequences are ENHRY and SYGVKD. There are 19 residues in the CDR3. The CDR3 DNA reads as TGTGCCATCAGTGAGTCTAAACACCACGCGGGAGGAGCCAAAAACATTCAGTACTTC. Amino acids: CAISESKHHAGGAKNIQYF.

This clonotype appeared once. The chain links TRBV7-9 to TRBJ2-1; 9 bases map to TRBD1. CDR3 size: 17 residues. V shed 0 bases and J 3 bases; nucleotides not matched to a gene: 6. From germline, CDR1 is SEHNR and CDR2 FQNEAQ (reference sequence). The DNA for the CDR3 is TGTGCCAGCAGCTTAGCACTTTGGACAGGGGACTACAATGAGCAGTTCTTC. This codes for CASSLALWTGDYNEQFF.

This chain connects TRBV20-1 to TRBJ1-5; 8 bases map to TRBD1. V trimming: 3 bases; J trimming: 5 bases; junction bases outside the gene matches: 6. Per the germline V gene, CDR1 is DFQATT and CDR2 is SNEGSKA (reference sequence). The CDR3 totals 14 residues. The CDR3 DNA is TGCAGTGCTAGCCGACAGGGGTGGGATCAGCCCCAGCATTTT. As protein: CSASRQGWDQPQHF.

A single count supports this clonotype. This chain connects TRBV6-1 to TRBJ2-4; 11 positions match TRBD2. The CDR3 sequence is 20 residues long. CDR1 and CDR2 from the germline V gene are MNHNS and SASEGT. V was clipped by 6 bases and J by 0 bases; unmatched bases: 16. The CDR3 DNA sequence: TGTGCCAGCAGCAAGCTCCGGGCCGGGACTAGCGGTATAGCCAAAAACATTCAGTACTTC. Residues: CASSKLRAGTSGIAKNIQYF.

Only a few counts were recorded for this clonotype. A read error is possible here, since a much larger clone lies one base away. The chain recombines TRBV20-1 with TRBJ2-5; 10 positions match TRBD2. Per the germline V gene, CDR1 is DFQATT and CDR2 is SNEGSKA (reference sequence). This CDR3 is built from 14 residues. Unmatched junction bases numbered 5, after V lost 0 bases and J lost 7 bases. The CDR3 sequence: CSARELAGYGTQYF. The CDR3 region has the DNA TGCAGTGCTAGAGAACTAGCGGGATATGGGACCCAGTACTTC.

The chain recombines TRBV28 with TRBJ2-5; D is unclear. Matching the DNA end better, TRBJ2-7 makes the J call doubtful. This CDR3 region has 12 residues. Germline CDR1 is MDHEN and CDR2 is SYDVKM. The CDR3 DNA sequence: TGTGCCAGTACGGATACATATTACGAGCAGTACTTC. Translating it yields CASTDTYYEQYF.

J is TRBJ1-2 and V is TRBV18; possible D gene TRBD1, 6 bases. Trimming left V 6 bases short and J 2 bases short, with 16 bases between. The CDR3 consists of 15 residues. Germline values: CDR1 KGHSH, CDR2 LQKENI. CDR3 residues: CASSHRSGQNYGYTF. Written as DNA, the CDR3 is TGTGCCAGCTCTCACAGGTCGGGACAAAACTATGGCTACACCTTC.

V usage is TRBV16 and J usage is TRBJ1-6; D gene uncertain. The CDR3 totals 16 residues. V dropped 0 bases and J dropped 9 bases, with 15 bases sitting between them. Germline V gives CDR1 KGHSY, CDR2 FQNENV. CDR3 coding DNA: TGTGCCAGCAGCCAATCCCCTGATGGCCTTACTTCACCCCTCCACTTT. Protein: CASSQSPDGLTSPLHF.

This clonotype was counted between two and nine times. This chain uses TRBV29-1 with TRBJ2-5; TRBD1 is a possible D gene (7 bases). The CDR3 is 14 residues long. Germline V gene lookup returns CDR1 SQVTM and CDR2 ANQGSEA. V was trimmed by 3 bases and J by 4 bases, leaving 15 bases between them. The CDR3 bases are TGCAGCGTTGACGAGACAGGGACTCGAGAGACCCAGTACTTC. Translation gives CSVDETGTRETQYF. Filled out from reference TRBV29-1 and TRBJ2-5, the complete variable domain reads SAVISQKPSRDICQRGTSLTIQCQVDSQVTMMFWYRQQPGQSLTLIATANQGSEATYESGFVIDKFPISRPNLTFSTLTVSNMSPEDSSIYLCSVDETGTRETQYFGPGTRLLVL.

CDR3 protein: CSARVGVEAFF. The CDR3 region has the DNA TGCAGTGCTAGAGTGGGGGTTGAAGCTTTCTTT. V is TRBV20-1 and J is TRBJ1-1; tentatively, D is TRBD1 (5 bases). V was cut by 1 base and J by 7 bases, with 7 bases left in between. The germline V gene has CDR1 DFQATT and CDR2 SNEGSKA (reference sequence). The CDR3 has 11 residues.

The J gene is TRBJ1-1, the V gene TRBV7-2; D is uncertain. V was clipped by 2 bases and J by 1 base, with 8 bases between them. Germline V CDR1 and CDR2: SGHTA, FQGNSA. This CDR3 is 14 amino acids long. The CDR3 loop reads CASSLLRGNTEAFF. The CDR3 DNA reads as TGTGCCAGCAGCTTACTCCGGGGGAACACTGAAGCTTTCTTT.

There are a few counts of this clonotype. The chain is built from TRBV4-1 and TRBJ2-7; TRBD2 matches at 8 bases. V lost 0 bases and J lost 3; bases outside the gene matches: 7. CDR3 length: 16 amino acids. Germline V gene data show CDR1 as MGHRA and CDR2 as YSYEKL. The CDR3 here is CASSQDRERELYEQYF. CDR3 nucleotide sequence: TGCGCCAGCAGCCAAGATCGCGAGCGGGAGCTCTACGAGCAGTACTTC.

The rearrangement joins TRBV13 to TRBJ2-3, with 13 bases fitting TRBD2. Germline V gene sequence: CDR1 PRHDT, CDR2 FYEKMQ (reference sequence). J gave up 2 bases and V 3 bases, and 8 bases lay outside the gene matches. The CDR3 totals 18 residues. The CDR3 DNA is TGTGCCAGCAGCTTCCGGACTAGCGGGAGTCTACTCACAGATACGCAGTATTTT. As protein: CASSFRTSGSLLTDTQYF. Full variable domain (outside the CDR3, taken from reference TRBV13 and TRBJ2-3): AAGVIQSPRHLIKEKRETATLKCYPIPRHDTVYWYQQGPGQDPQFLISFYEKMQSDKGSIPDRFSAQQFSDYHSELNMSSLELGDSALYFCASSFRTSGSLLTDTQYFGPGTRLTVL.

The J gene is TRBJ2-1, the V gene TRBV10-3, with D perhaps matching TRBD1 (6 bases). The germline V gene has CDR1 ENHRY and CDR2 SYGVKD. With 3 bases removed from V and 1 base from J, the gap between germline ends came to 13 bases. The CDR3 is 16 residues long. The chain's CDR3 is CAISDRGAPSYNEQFF. CDR3 sequence (DNA): TGTGCCATCAGTGACAGGGGTGCCCCGTCCTACAATGAGCAGTTCTTC.

This clonotype appeared a few times. J is TRBJ2-1 and V is TRBV10-3, with 13 nucleotides matching TRBD2. The J segment lost 1 base and the V segment lost 0 bases, leaving 3 bases of the junction unmatched. CDR3 length: 18 amino acids. Germline-derived CDR1 and CDR2 are ENHRY and SYGVKD. The CDR3 DNA reads as TGTGCCATCAGTGAGTCAACTAGCGGGAGGGGTTCCTACAATGAGCAGTTCTTC. This encodes CAISESTSGRGSYNEQFF.

V is TRBV2 and J is TRBJ2-3, with D tentatively TRBD2 (5 bases). The CDR3 sequence is 16 residues long. Germline V gene lookup returns CDR1 SNHLY and CDR2 FYNNEI. Trimming took 1 base from V and 0 from J, leaving 11 bases between them. The CDR3 region has the DNA TGTGCCAGCAGTGAAGTTCTGGCGGGCAGCACAGATACGCAGTATTTT. It yields the protein CASSEVLAGSTDTQYF. Full variable domain (missing parts from reference TRBV2 and TRBJ2-3): EPEVTQTPSHQVTQMGQEVILRCVPISNHLYFYWYRQILGQKVEFLVSFYNNEISEKSEIFDDQFSVERPDGSNFTLKIRSTKLEDSAMYFCASSEVLAGSTDTQYFGPGTRLTVL.

This clonotype has a handful of counts. The V and J genes are TRBV11-2 and TRBJ2-1; 7 bases map to TRBD1. Losses at the gene ends were 3 bases for V and 8 bases for J; bases not matched to a gene: 10. This CDR3 has 15 amino acids. The germline V gene encodes CDR1 SGHAT and CDR2 FQNNGV. In DNA, the CDR3 is TGTGCCAGCAGCTTGGGCGCCGGGACAGTCGATGAGCAGTTCTTC. It encodes CASSLGAGTVDEQFF. Complete variable domain (other parts from reference TRBV11-2 and TRBJ2-1): EAGVAQSPRYKIIEKRQSVAFWCNPISGHATLYWYQQILGQGPKLLIQFQNNGVVDDSQLPKDRFSAERLKGVDSTLKIQPAKLEDSAVYLCASSLGAGTVDEQFFGPGTRLTVL.

The count of this clonotype is one. The junction departs from the called germline gene at one end, perhaps through a read error. The gene calls are TRBV7-7 and TRBJ2-5; D is tentatively TRBD1 or TRBD2 (5 bases each). Germline V gene sequence: CDR1 SSHAT, CDR2 FNYEAQ (reference sequence). CDR3 length equals 14 residues. The CDR3: CASSFEGLEETQYF. The CDR3 coding sequence is TGTGCTAGCAGCTTTGAGGGGTTGGAAGAGACCCAGTACTTC.

Only a few counts were recorded for this clonotype. V is TRBV20-1 and J is TRBJ1-2; tentative D call: TRBD1 (5 bases). Between the trimmed V and J ends, which lost 3 bases and 8 bases, there was a span of 25 bases. This CDR3 is built from 16 residues. CDR1 and CDR2 from the germline V gene are DFQATT and SNEGSKA (reference sequence). CDR3 DNA sequence: TGCAGTGCTAGGGATTCGGGACTCGGGACTATGAGCGGCTACACCTTC. This sequence encodes CSARDSGLGTMSGYTF.

The sample holds a few counts of this clonotype. The chain carries TRBV7-8 and TRBJ2-4; D possibly corresponds to TRBD2 (6 bases). The tail of the sequence fits TRBJ2-5 better, so the J call may be wrong. CDR3 length: 17 amino acids. Germline V gene data show CDR1 as SGHVS and CDR2 as FQNEAQ. The CDR3 region has the DNA TGTGCCAGCAGCTTAAGGTTTCGAGCGGGCACCCAAGAGACCCAGTACTTC. Translated: CASSLRFRAGTQETQYF.

The V gene is TRBV7-2, the J gene TRBJ2-3, with 7 bases identical to TRBD2. Germline loops: CDR1 SGHTA, CDR2 FQGNSA. Trimming at V came to 3 bases and at J to 0 bases, leaving 6 bases not matched to a gene. The CDR3 runs to 16 residues. In DNA form, the CDR3 reads TGTGCCAGCAGCTTCCGACTAGCAGCTAGCACAGATACGCAGTATTTT. This translates into CASSFRLAASTDTQYF.